Following are 28 T cell receptor beta chains from one sample sequenced in a study of metastatic and nonmetastatic thyroid tumors. TCRdb re-called the PCR reads through MiXCR. Counted here are just over 20,000 clones, 10% to 15% occurring once; the ten biggest clones make up roughly a quarter. Thyroid surgery was preceded by no treatment in any patient. Sequences were obtained from blood. The source of these receptors is a female donor with papillary thyroid cancer or a benign thyroid nodule (not recorded which). Some clones in this sample may be carry-over from other donors' samples.

This clone is termed medium-sized (0.01 to 0.1%). The genes are TRBV6-1 and TRBJ1-2; D perhaps matches TRBD1 (6 bases). CDR1 and CDR2 from the germline V gene are MNHNS and SASEGT. The length of the CDR3 is 15 residues. V was pared by 2 bases and J by 0 bases, with 10 bases between. CDR3 residues: CASSENRETNYGYTF. The CDR3 DNA is TGTGCCAGCAGTGAAAACAGGGAAACTAACTATGGCTACACCTTC.

This clone was picked up many times. This rearrangement joins TRBV5-4 to TRBJ2-1; D is perhaps TRBD2 (6 bases). The CDR3 is made up of 15 amino acids. Trimming pared 3 bases from V and 3 bases from J, leaving 13 bases between. Germline CDR1 and CDR2: SGHNT and YYREEE (reference sequence). CDR3 sequence (DNA): TGTGCCAGCAGCTATTGGCGGGATGTCTACAATGAGCAGTTCTTC. This codes for CASSYWRDVYNEQFF.

Only a few counts were recorded for this clone. The junction and the germline gene differ at one end; a read error may be behind it. This sequence joins TRBV10-3 and TRBJ1-2; D remains ambiguous. This CDR3 comprises 14 residues. Germline V CDR1 and CDR2: ENHRY, SYGVKD. CDR3 in amino acids: CAIIESGMKVGYTF. In nucleotides, the CDR3 is TGTGCCATCATTGAGTCGGGGATGAAGGTTGGCTACACCTTC.

This clone came up many times. The genes are TRBV2 and TRBJ2-7, with D hard to call. The CDR3 is 13 residues long. The germline V gene encodes CDR1 SNHLY and CDR2 FYNNEI. The V and J ends lost 6 bases and 7 bases respectively, with 16 bases between them. In DNA, the CDR3 is TGTGCCAGCAGCTCTCCGTTAACTTTAGAGCAGTACTTC. As protein: CASSSPLTLEQYF.

This clone was detected ten times or more. The rearrangement links TRBV11-2 to TRBJ1-3; D unclear. Germline V gene data show CDR1 as SGHAT and CDR2 as FQNNGV. Trimming took off 5 bases at V and 2 bases at J, with 19 bases between the two ends. The CDR3 is made up of 17 amino acids. As DNA, the CDR3 is TGTGCCAGCAGCCGCACGCGTTTTAGTACTACTGGAAACACCATATATTTT. Protein product: CASSRTRFSTTGNTIYF. The full variable domain, in which reference TRBV11-2 and TRBJ1-3 provide the parts outside the CDR3, is EAGVAQSPRYKIIEKRQSVAFWCNPISGHATLYWYQQILGQGPKLLIQFQNNGVVDDSQLPKDRFSAERLKGVDSTLKIQPAKLEDSAVYLCASSRTRFSTTGNTIYFGEGSWLTVV.

This clone showed up many times. The rearrangement links TRBV7-9 to TRBJ1-6; the match to TRBD1 covers 7 bases. Looked up from germline, CDR1 is SEHNR and CDR2 is FQNEAQ (reference sequence). The CDR3 spans 15 residues. V was clipped by 4 bases and J by 7 bases; unmatched bases: 7. This CDR3 is CASSSEGTVNSPLHF. CDR3 DNA sequence: TGTGCCAGCAGCTCAGAAGGGACAGTCAATTCACCCCTCCACTTT. Based on the CDR3 plus reference TRBV7-9 and TRBJ1-6, the full variable domain is DTGVSQNPRHKITKRGQNVTFRCDPISEHNRLYWYRQTLGQGPEFLTYFQNEAQLEKSRLLSDRFSAERPKGSFSTLEIQRTEQGDSAMYLCASSSEGTVNSPLHFGNGTRLTVT.

With regard to this clone: An end of the junction differs from the germline gene, which may be a read error. The chain links TRBV6-1 to TRBJ2-3; 7 bases fit TRBD2. CDR1 and CDR2 (germline): MNHNS, SASEGT. The CDR3 length is 14 residues. The CDR3 here is CTSSGTGRTDTQYF. The CDR3 coding sequence is TGTACCAGCAGCGGGACTGGACGTACAGATACGCAGTATTTT.

With respect to this clone: It may be a read error: a sequence one base away is much more abundant. The chain joins TRBV4-1 to TRBJ2-1, with TRBD2 matching over 8 bases. Germline trimming cut 4 bases from V and 6 bases from J; bases unmatched to any gene: 11. Germline V gene lookup returns CDR1 MGHRA and CDR2 YSYEKL. This CDR3 contains 16 residues. The CDR3 DNA follows: TGCGCCAGCAGCCCCGAGCGGGGGTTCACGTGCAATGAGCAGTTCTTC. This translates into CASSPERGFTCNEQFF.

This clone was counted at least ten times. V is TRBV25-1 and J is TRBJ2-5, with D perhaps TRBD2 (5 bases). CDR1 and CDR2 from the germline V gene are MGHDK and SYGVNS. The germline V and J ends were trimmed by 5 bases and 5 bases, with 15 bases remaining between them. The CDR3 contains 14 residues. The CDR3 DNA is TGTGCCAGCAGTCCCCCGGGGAGTGTGGAGACCCAGTACTTC. It specifies CASSPPGSVETQYF.

This clone has ten or more counts. Written as DNA, the CDR3 is TGTGCCAGCAGCTTAGGGGACAGCAGTCCCTACACCTTC. This translates into CASSLGDSSPYTF. V usage is TRBV7-8 and J usage is TRBJ1-2, with 7 positions matching TRBD1. Germline-derived CDR1 and CDR2 are SGHVS and FQNEAQ. This CDR3 region has 13 residues. The V segment lost 1 base and the J segment 10 bases; nucleotides outside the gene matches: 6.

This clone came up many times. V and J are TRBV7-2 and TRBJ1-1; D remains ambiguous. V dropped 1 base and J dropped 0 bases, with 9 bases sitting between them. CDR1 is SGHTA, CDR2 FQGNSA, per germline. The CDR3 is made up of 15 amino acids. The CDR3 loop is CASSLEVLMNTEAFF. CDR3 coding DNA: TGTGCCAGCAGCTTAGAGGTGCTTATGAACACTGAAGCTTTCTTT.

This clone has ten or more counts. The rearrangement links TRBV13 to TRBJ2-1; D not resolved. With 8 bases removed from V and 5 bases from J, the gap between germline ends came to 16 bases. There are 14 residues in the CDR3. Germline V gene data show CDR1 as PRHDT and CDR2 as FYEKMQ (reference sequence). The CDR3 here is CASRKGMANNEQFF. As DNA, the CDR3 is TGTGCCAGCCGAAAGGGAATGGCGAACAATGAGCAGTTCTTC.

At least ten counts were recorded for this clone. The rearrangement links TRBV9 to TRBJ1-2; TRBD1 aligns across 7 bases. This CDR3 region has 14 residues. Germline V gene data show CDR1 as SGDLS and CDR2 as YYNGEE. The J segment lost 3 bases and the V segment lost 0 bases, leaving 2 bases of the junction unmatched. In DNA, the CDR3 is TGTGCCAGCAGCGTAGATGGGACAGACTATGGCTACACCTTC. Its translation is CASSVDGTDYGYTF.

This clone qualifies as medium-sized. The J gene is TRBJ2-1, the V gene TRBV28; TRBD2 is a possible D gene (5 bases). V lost 2 bases and J lost 4, with 9 bases in between. This CDR3 has 14 residues. Germline CDR1 MDHEN, CDR2 SYDVKM. In DNA form, the CDR3 reads TGTGCCAGCAGTTTAGCGACGGGGTACAATGAGCAGTTCTTC. This gives the protein CASSLATGYNEQFF.

This rearrangement joins TRBV9 to TRBJ1-4, with D unresolved. The V and J ends lost 4 bases and 3 bases respectively, with 7 bases between them. This CDR3 is 13 amino acids long. Per germline, CDR1 SGDLS and CDR2 YYNGEE. CDR3 in DNA: TGTGCCAGCAGCCCCCTCCCTAATGAAAAACTGTTTTTT. Its translation: CASSPLPNEKLFF.

This clone was counted many times. The chain has TRBV4-1 and TRBJ2-7; no firm D call. V shed 2 bases and J shed 6 bases, with 17 bases lying between them. This CDR3 is 15 amino acids long. Germline CDR1 and CDR2: MGHRA and YSYEKL. CDR3 DNA sequence: TGCGCCAGCAGCCAATCTCCAAGTCAGGTGGCCGAGCAGTACTTC. It codes for CASSQSPSQVAEQYF.

Remarks on this clone: Since a much larger clone is just one base distant, this may be a read error. The sample contains more than one DNA sequence encoding this CDR3. The chain employs TRBV18 and TRBJ2-3; no definite D call. This CDR3 is built from 11 residues. Germline V gene data show CDR1 as KGHSH and CDR2 as LQKENI. Between the trimmed V and J ends, which lost 5 bases and 3 bases, there was a span of 3 bases. The CDR3 nucleotides read TGTGCCAGCTCATCTACAGATACGCAGTATTTT. Protein: CASSSTDTQYF. Variable domain in full (rest from reference TRBV18 and TRBJ2-3): NAGVMQNPRHLVRRRGQEARLRCSPMKGHSHVYWYRQLPEEGLKFMVYLQKENIIDESGMPKERFSAEFPKEGPSILRIQQVVRGDSAAYFCASSSTDTQYFGPGTRLTVL.

In its sample, this clone was seen many times. V is TRBV19 and J is TRBJ2-7; TRBD1 might be the D (5 bases). Germline V gives CDR1 LNHDA, CDR2 SQIVND (reference sequence). The V end lost 5 bases, the J end lost 0 bases, and 14 bases lay between the germline ends. The CDR3 is made up of 15 amino acids. The CDR3 sequence is CASSPSRGNSYEQYF. CDR3 DNA: TGTGCCAGTAGTCCTTCAAGGGGCAACTCCTACGAGCAGTACTTC.

The genes are TRBV19 and TRBJ2-1, with D possibly TRBD2 on 6 matching bases. Trimming stripped 6 bases from V and 8 bases from J, with 20 bases between. Germline CDR1 LNHDA, CDR2 SQIVND (reference sequence). The CDR3 extends over 15 amino acids. DNA for the CDR3: TGTGCCAGTAGGCTAACCGGGACTCTTTTCGATGAGCAGTTCTTC. Translated: CASRLTGTLFDEQFF.

Comments on this clone: One junction end does not reproduce the germline sequence, and a read error may be involved. J is TRBJ2-1 and V is TRBV29-1; D is perhaps TRBD2 (6 bases). The CDR3 is 14 amino acids. CDR1 SQVTM and CDR2 ANQGSEA come from the germline V gene. The CDR3 here is CSVWAGCRYNGQFF. CDR3 sequence (DNA): TGCAGCGTCTGGGCGGGATGCAGGTACAATGGGCAGTTCTTC.

This clone was seen repeatedly, ten times or more. The genes are TRBV20-1 and TRBJ2-3; a possible D gene is TRBD2 (7 bases). Trimming cost V 0 bases and J 6 bases, with 19 bases left between them. The CDR3 has 16 amino acids. The germline CDR1 and CDR2 sequences are DFQATT and SNEGSKA (reference sequence). The CDR3 nucleotides read TGCAGTGCTAGAGATCAGAGGGCGGGGGCATTGGATACGCAGTATTTT. It translates to CSARDQRAGALDTQYF.

This clone was seen only a few times. Compared with germline, one end of the junction differs, possibly owing to a read error. The chain combines TRBV27 with TRBJ2-7, with D possibly TRBD2 on 7 matching bases. The CDR3 loop spans 15 amino acids. The germline V gene has CDR1 MNHEY and CDR2 SMNVEV (reference sequence). CDR3 protein: CAISLGASGSYEQYF. CDR3 in DNA: TGTGCCATCAGTCTGGGGGCTAGCGGCTCCTACGAGCAGTACTTC.

The sample holds many counts of this clone. The chain is built from TRBV29-1 and TRBJ2-2, with D unresolved. CDR1 SQVTM and CDR2 ANQGSEA come from the germline V gene. Trimming removed 7 bases from V and 3 bases from J, with 15 bases in between. This CDR3 region has 14 residues. This chain's CDR3 is CSATGWLDTGELFF. In DNA form, the CDR3 reads TGCAGCGCTACCGGGTGGCTGGACACCGGGGAGCTGTTTTTT.

This clone is classed as medium-sized (0.01 to 0.1%). The gene calls are TRBV6-5 and TRBJ1-2; perhaps TRBD1 as D (6 bases). The length of the CDR3 is 14 residues. Per germline, CDR1 MNHEY and CDR2 SVGAGI. The V end was cut by 3 bases, the J end by 4 bases, with 12 bases between. CDR3 loop: CASSYMGGSYGYTF. The CDR3 DNA reads as TGTGCCAGCAGTTATATGGGGGGCTCCTATGGCTACACCTTC.

About this clone itself: This may be a read error: a much more frequent sequence differs by one nucleotide. This chain connects TRBV16 to TRBJ2-1; 8 bases fit TRBD1. This CDR3 is built from 16 residues. Germline V CDR1 and CDR2: KGHSY, FQNENV. CDR3 sequence (DNA): TGTGCCAGCAGCCAATCGGGACAGGTTCCATACAATGAGCGGTTCTTC. This codes for CASSQSGQVPYNERFF.

This clone was seen repeatedly, ten times or more. Other DNA sequences in the sample encode the same CDR3. The J gene is TRBJ2-1, the V gene TRBV3-1, with TRBD1 matching 10 bases. The CDR3 covers 15 residues. V shed 4 bases, J shed 5 bases, and the junction held 5 bases outside the gene matches. Germline assignment: CDR1 LGHDT and CDR2 YNNKEL (reference sequence). The CDR3 is CASSPFGQGDNEQFF. CDR3 in DNA: TGTGCCAGCAGCCCGTTCGGACAGGGGGACAATGAGCAGTTCTTC.

This clone was counted many times. The chain links TRBV20-1 to TRBJ2-1, with D maybe TRBD1 (5 bases). The CDR3 spans 14 residues. V was clipped by 6 bases and J by 3 bases, with 15 bases between them. Germline CDR1 DFQATT, CDR2 SNEGSKA (reference sequence). The CDR3 region is CSAPPPTDYNEQFF. In DNA, the CDR3 is TGCAGTGCCCCGCCCCCGACAGACTACAATGAGCAGTTCTTC.

The J gene is TRBJ1-1, the V gene TRBV5-1, with D unresolved. The CDR3 is 14 residues long. Looked up from germline, CDR1 is SGHRS and CDR2 is YFSETQ. V was clipped by 0 bases and J by 5 bases, with 11 bases between them. The CDR3 is CASSLASWGTEAFF. In DNA form, the CDR3 reads TGCGCCAGCAGCTTGGCTTCATGGGGTACTGAAGCTTTCTTT.